The entry below describes one TCR beta chain. Its antigen remains unknown. This sample was included in a study of shared clonotypes between healthy human individuals. Findings of the study overall: Even with large depth, rarefaction showed that sorted-subset sequencing was incomplete.

The table came from immunoSEQ multiplex PCR; TCRdb's copy has only in-frame clones and leaves some out. The sample carries about 1.1 million clones, 70% to 80% recorded once. V was pared by 1 base and J by 5 bases, with 17 bases between. CDR3 length: 16 residues. Germline lookup yields CDR1 MGHRA and CDR2 YSYEKL. Healthy HIV-negative adults without recent acute infections or vaccinations served as donors. The chain links TRBV4-1 to TRBJ2-5; tentative D call: TRBD1 (6 bases). Material for sequencing was memory CD4+ T cells from PBMCs. The subset is: CD45RA-negative fraction. This TCR was recovered from a man aged 18 to 29 in good health. Some clones in this sample may be carry-over from other donors' samples. The CDR3 region has the DNA TGCGCCAGCAGCCAAGGGACAGTCATTACGATCGAGACCCAGTACTTC. Translation: CASSQGTVITIETQYF.